Following are 7 T cell receptor beta chains from one sample sequenced in a study of PD-1 blockade in classical Hodgkin lymphoma. Indicated time point: cycle 4 day 1 (C4D1), after 6 weeks of nivolumab. Every one of the patients relapsed after autologous stem cell transplantation (brentuximab vedotin exposure was variable). The repertoire was sequenced with immunoSEQ multiplex PCR; TCRdb's copy has only in-frame clones and lacks some. The data contain roughly 50,000 clones, more than 75% of them singletons. The input for sequencing was peripheral blood mononuclear cells (PBMCs), taken before the fourth cycle of nivolumab. These receptors were collected from a human donor with classical Hodgkin lymphoma.

The V and J genes are TRBV12-5 and TRBJ1-4, with D perhaps TRBD1 (6 bases). The germline CDR1 and CDR2 sequences are LGHNT and FRNRAP. The CDR3 runs 18 residues. V was shortened by 0 bases and J by 3 bases, with 17 bases between the two germline ends. The chain's CDR3 is CASGLVGGGGGPNEKLFF. In DNA form, the CDR3 reads TGTGCTAGTGGTTTGGTTGGCGGGGGCGGGGGACCTAATGAAAAACTGTTTTTT.

The V call is TRBV2, the J call TRBJ2-1, with 13 bases lining up with TRBD2. The germline gives CDR1 SNHLY, CDR2 FYNNEI. The CDR3 extends over 14 amino acids. The trim removed 6 bases at V and 7 bases at J, leaving 3 bases unmatched. The CDR3 coding sequence is TGTGCCAGCAGAGGACTAGCGGGGGAGAATGAGCAGTTCTTC. Residues: CASRGLAGENEQFF.

The chain carries TRBV19 and TRBJ2-3; no firm D call. The V end lost 6 bases, the J end lost 6 bases, and 13 bases lay between the germline ends. The CDR3 is 13 residues long. The V gene's germline CDR1 is LNHDA and CDR2 SQIVND (reference sequence). CDR3 residues: CASSAAAGDTQYF. DNA for the CDR3: TGTGCCAGTAGCGCGGCGGCCGGGGATACGCAGTATTTT.

V is TRBV11-2 and J is TRBJ2-2; D is uncertain. CDR1 is SGHAT and CDR2 is FQNNGV in the germline V gene. The CDR3 totals 15 residues. The V and J ends lost 1 base and 0 bases respectively, with 6 bases between them. The DNA of the CDR3 is TGTGCCAGCAGCTTAGTTGGCGCGAACACCGGGGAGCTGTTTTTT. Translated, it gives CASSLVGANTGELFF.

The V gene is TRBV4-1, the J gene TRBJ2-7, with TRBD2 matching over 10 bases. The germline CDR1 and CDR2 sequences are MGHRA and YSYEKL. This CDR3 region has 15 residues. After removal of 1 base from V and 6 bases from J, the junction contained 6 bases not matched to a gene. CDR3 nucleotide sequence: TGCGCCAGCAGCCAAGTGGAGCGGGGGGGCGGCGAGCAGTACTTC. This sequence encodes CASSQVERGGGEQYF.

The chain is built from TRBV6-5 and TRBJ2-7; a possible D gene is TRBD1 (5 bases). The CDR3 covers 15 residues. Trimming cost V 0 bases and J 4 bases, with 13 bases left between them. Germline assignment: CDR1 MNHEY and CDR2 SVGAGI. The CDR3 region has the DNA TGTGCCAGCAGTTACTCGGCAGGGTTTGAATACGAGCAGTACTTC. Its protein product is CASSYSAGFEYEQYF.

The rearrangement links TRBV27 to TRBJ1-1; D is perhaps TRBD1 (5 bases). CDR3 length equals 15 residues. Germline V gene data show CDR1 as MNHEY and CDR2 as SMNVEV (reference sequence). V shed 4 bases and J shed 2 bases, with 14 bases lying between them. The CDR3 loop reads CASSYSAGLNTEAFF. The CDR3 DNA reads as TGTGCCAGCAGTTACTCGGCGGGGCTAAACACTGAAGCTTTCTTT.